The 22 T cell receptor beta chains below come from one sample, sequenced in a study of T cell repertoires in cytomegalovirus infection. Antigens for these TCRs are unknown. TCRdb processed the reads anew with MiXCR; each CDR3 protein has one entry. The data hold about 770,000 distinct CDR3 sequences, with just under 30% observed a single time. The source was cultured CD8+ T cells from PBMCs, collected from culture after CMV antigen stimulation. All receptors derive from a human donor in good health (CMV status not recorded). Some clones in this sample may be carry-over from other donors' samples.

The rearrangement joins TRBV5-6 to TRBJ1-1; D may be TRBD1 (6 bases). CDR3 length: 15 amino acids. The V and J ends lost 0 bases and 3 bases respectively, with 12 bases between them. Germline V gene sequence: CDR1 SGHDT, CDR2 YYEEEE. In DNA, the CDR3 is TGTGCCAGCAGCTTGGCCCGGGGGGCTGACACTGAAGCTTTCTTT. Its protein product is CASSLARGADTEAFF. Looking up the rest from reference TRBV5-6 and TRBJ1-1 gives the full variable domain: DAGVTQSPTHLIKTRGQQVTLRCSPKSGHDTVSWYQQALGQGPQFIFQYYEEEERQRGNFPDRFSGHQFPNYSSELNVNALLLGDSALYLCASSLARGADTEAFFGQGTRLTVV.

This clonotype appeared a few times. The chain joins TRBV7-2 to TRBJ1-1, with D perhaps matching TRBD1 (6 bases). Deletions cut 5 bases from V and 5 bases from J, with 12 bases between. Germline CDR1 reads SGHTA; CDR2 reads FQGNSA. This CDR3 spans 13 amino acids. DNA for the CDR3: TGTGCCAGCAGCAGGGGGGCAGCAACTGAAGCTTTCTTT. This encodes CASSRGAATEAFF.

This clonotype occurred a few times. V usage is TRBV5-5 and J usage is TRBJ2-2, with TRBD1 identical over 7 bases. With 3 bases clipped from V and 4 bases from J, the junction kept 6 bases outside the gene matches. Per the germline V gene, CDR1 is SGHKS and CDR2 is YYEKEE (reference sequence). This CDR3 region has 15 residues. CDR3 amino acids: CASSSQGSGTGELFF. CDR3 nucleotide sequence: TGTGCCAGCAGCTCACAGGGGTCAGGCACCGGGGAGCTGTTTTTT.

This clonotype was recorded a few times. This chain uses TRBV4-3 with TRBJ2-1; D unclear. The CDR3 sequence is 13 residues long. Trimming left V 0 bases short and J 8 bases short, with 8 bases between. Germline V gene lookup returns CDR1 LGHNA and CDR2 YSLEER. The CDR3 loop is CASSQDRADEQFF. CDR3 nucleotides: TGCGCCAGCAGCCAAGATCGGGCGGATGAGCAGTTCTTC.

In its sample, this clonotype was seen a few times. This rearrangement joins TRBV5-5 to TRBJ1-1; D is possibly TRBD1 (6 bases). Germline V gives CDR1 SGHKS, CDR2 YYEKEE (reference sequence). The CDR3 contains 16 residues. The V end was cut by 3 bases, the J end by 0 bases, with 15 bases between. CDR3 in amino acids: CASSSRQGSMNTEAFF. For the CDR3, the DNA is TGTGCCAGCAGCTCCCGGCAGGGGAGCATGAACACTGAAGCTTTCTTT.

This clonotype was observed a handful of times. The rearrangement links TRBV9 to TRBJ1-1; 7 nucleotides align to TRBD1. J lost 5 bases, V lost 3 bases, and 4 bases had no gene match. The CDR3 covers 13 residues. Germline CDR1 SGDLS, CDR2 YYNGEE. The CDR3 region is CASSAGGRTEAFF. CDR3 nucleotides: TGTGCCAGCAGCGCAGGGGGTCGAACTGAAGCTTTCTTT.

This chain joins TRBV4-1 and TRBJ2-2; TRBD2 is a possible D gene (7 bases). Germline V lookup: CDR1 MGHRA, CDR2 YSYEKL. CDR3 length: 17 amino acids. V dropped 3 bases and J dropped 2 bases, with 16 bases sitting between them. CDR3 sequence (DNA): TGCGCCAGCAGCCAGTTCGGGGGGACACCTAACACCGGGGAGCTGTTTTTT. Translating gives CASSQFGGTPNTGELFF.

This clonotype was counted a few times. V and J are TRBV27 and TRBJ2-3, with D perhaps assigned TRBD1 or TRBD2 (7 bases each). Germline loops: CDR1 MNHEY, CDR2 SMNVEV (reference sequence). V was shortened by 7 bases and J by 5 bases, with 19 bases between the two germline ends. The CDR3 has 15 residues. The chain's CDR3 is CASNSRGGFRDTQYF. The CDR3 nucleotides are TGTGCCAGCAACTCCAGGGGGGGATTTCGAGATACGCAGTATTTT.

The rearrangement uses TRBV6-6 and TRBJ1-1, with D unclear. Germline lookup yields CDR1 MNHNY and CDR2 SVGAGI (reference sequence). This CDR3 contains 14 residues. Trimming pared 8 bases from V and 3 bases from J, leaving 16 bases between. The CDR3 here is CASVLGLRDTEAFF. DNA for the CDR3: TGTGCCAGCGTCTTGGGTCTAAGAGACACTGAAGCTTTCTTT.

CDR3 sequence (DNA): TGTGCCAGCAGCTTAGATTGGAGGCGGTACGAGCAGTACGTC. Residues: CASSLDWRRYEQYV. This rearrangement joins TRBV11-2 to TRBJ2-7; TRBD2 is a possible D gene (5 bases). Trimming pared 0 bases from V and 4 bases from J, leaving 10 bases between. The CDR3 is 14 amino acids. Germline V gene lookup returns CDR1 SGHAT and CDR2 FQNNGV.

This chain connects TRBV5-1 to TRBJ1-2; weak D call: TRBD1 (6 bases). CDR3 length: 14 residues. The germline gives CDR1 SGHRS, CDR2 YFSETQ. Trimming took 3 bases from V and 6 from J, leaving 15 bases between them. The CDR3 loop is CASSSNNRADGYTF. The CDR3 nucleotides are TGCGCCAGCAGCTCCAACAACAGGGCCGATGGCTACACCTTC. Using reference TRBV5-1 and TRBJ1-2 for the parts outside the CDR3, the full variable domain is KAGVTQTPRYLIKTRGQQVTLSCSPISGHRSVSWYQQTPGQGLQFLFEYFSETQRNKGNFPGRFSGRQFSNSRSEMNVSTLELGDSALYLCASSSNNRADGYTFGSGTRLTVV.

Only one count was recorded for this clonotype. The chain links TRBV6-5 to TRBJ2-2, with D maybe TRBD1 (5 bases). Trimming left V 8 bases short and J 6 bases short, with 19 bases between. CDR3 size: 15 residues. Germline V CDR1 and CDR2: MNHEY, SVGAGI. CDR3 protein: CASAQDRGAAGELFF. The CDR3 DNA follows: TGTGCCAGCGCCCAGGATAGGGGCGCGGCCGGGGAGCTGTTTTTT.

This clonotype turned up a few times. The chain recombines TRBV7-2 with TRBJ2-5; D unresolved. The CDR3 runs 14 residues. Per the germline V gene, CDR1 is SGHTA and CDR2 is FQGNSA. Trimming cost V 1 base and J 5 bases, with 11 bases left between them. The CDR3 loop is CASSLDLVLETQYF. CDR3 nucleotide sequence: TGTGCCAGCAGCTTAGACCTAGTGCTTGAGACCCAGTACTTC.

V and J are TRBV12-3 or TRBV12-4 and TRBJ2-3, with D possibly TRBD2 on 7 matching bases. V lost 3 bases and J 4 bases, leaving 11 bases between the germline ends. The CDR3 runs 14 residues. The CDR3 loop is CASSFGGAPDTQYF. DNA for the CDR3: TGTGCCAGCAGTTTTGGGGGGGCCCCAGATACGCAGTATTTT.

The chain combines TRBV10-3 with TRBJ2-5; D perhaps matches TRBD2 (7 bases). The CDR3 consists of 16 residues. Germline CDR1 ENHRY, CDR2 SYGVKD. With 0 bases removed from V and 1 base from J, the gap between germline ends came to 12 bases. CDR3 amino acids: CAISESAGAPQETQYF. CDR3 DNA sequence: TGTGCCATCAGTGAGTCGGCGGGGGCCCCCCAAGAGACCCAGTACTTC.

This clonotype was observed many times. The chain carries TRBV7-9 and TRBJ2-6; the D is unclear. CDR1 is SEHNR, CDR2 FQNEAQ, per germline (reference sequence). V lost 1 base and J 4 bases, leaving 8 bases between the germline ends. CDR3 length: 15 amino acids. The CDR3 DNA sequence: TGTGCCAGCAGCTTAGAAGGGATAGGGGCCAACGTCCTGACTTTC. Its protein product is CASSLEGIGANVLTF.

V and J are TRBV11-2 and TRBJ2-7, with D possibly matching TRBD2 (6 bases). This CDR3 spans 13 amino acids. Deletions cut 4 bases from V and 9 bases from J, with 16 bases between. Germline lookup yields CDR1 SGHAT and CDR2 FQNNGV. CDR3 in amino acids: CASSSHPSVWQYV. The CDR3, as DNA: TGTGCCAGCAGCTCTCACCCTAGCGTATGGCAGTACGTC.

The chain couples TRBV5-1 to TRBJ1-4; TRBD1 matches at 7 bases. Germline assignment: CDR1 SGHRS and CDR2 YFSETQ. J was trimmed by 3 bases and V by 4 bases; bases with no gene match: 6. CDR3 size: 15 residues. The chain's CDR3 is CASSTSTGSNEKLFF. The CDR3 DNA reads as TGCGCCAGCAGCACCTCGACAGGGTCTAATGAAAAACTGTTTTTT.

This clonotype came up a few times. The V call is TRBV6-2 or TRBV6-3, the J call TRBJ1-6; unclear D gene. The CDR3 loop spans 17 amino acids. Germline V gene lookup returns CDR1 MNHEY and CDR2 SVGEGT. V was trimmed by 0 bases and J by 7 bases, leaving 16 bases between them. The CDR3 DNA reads TGTGCCAGCAGTTACTCGACTTCGGACCTAGGGAATTCACCCCTCCACTTT. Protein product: CASSYSTSDLGNSPLHF.

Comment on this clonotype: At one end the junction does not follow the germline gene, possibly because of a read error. The CDR3 nucleotides are TGCAGTGCTCGAGACAGGACCGGTTATGGCTACACCTTC. It codes for CSARDRTGYGYTF. The chain links TRBV20-1 to TRBJ1-2; tentatively, D is TRBD1 (6 bases). CDR3 length: 13 amino acids. The V gene's germline CDR1 is DFQATT and CDR2 SNEGSKA (reference sequence).

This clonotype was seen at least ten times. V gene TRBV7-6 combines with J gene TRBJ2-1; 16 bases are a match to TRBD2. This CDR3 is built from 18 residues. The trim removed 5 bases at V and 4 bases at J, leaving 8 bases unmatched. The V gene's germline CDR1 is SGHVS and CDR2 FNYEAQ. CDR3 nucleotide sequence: TGTGCCAGCAGCCCCCAGGGACTAGCGGGGGGGCCATACAATGAGCAGTTCTTC. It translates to CASSPQGLAGGPYNEQFF.

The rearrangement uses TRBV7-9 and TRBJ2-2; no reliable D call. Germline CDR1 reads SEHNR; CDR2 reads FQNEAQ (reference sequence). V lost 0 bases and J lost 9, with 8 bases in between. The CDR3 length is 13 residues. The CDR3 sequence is CASSLAQGRELFF. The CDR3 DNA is TGTGCCAGCAGCTTAGCCCAAGGCAGGGAGCTGTTTTTT.